This record covers a single T cell receptor (beta chain). Its antigen is not known. Template switching supplied a universal primer site; unique molecular identifiers were carried on the cDNA. TCRdb reanalysed the 5' RACE reads using MiXCR and keeps one entry per CDR3 protein. The table lists over 200,000 distinct CDR3 sequences, about 10% of them singletons, with 9% to 10% in the top ten. The sample originates from a study of identical twins. Study-wide points: Conclusions were drawn cross-sectionally by statistical analysis, without following the same donors. Out-of-frame alpha sequences common to twins exhibited an excess of low generation probability.

Germline V gene sequence: CDR1 MDHEN, CDR2 SYDVKM. CDR3 length: 16 amino acids. V lost 5 bases, J lost 4 bases, and 20 bases lay in between. The rearrangement uses TRBV28 and TRBJ1-2, with no clear D. The TCR originated in a man between 45 and 60 years old in good health. Specimen: memory T cells sorted from blood. The CDR3 loop is CASSALRATGTYGYTF. The CDR3 coding sequence is TGTGCCAGCAGTGCCCTCCGGGCCACGGGAACCTATGGCTACACCTTC.